This TCR beta chain was identified during a study of T cells in Graves' hyperthyroidism and ophthalmopathy. The wider study: The initial diagnosis was the point when peripheral blood was collected, ahead of any treatment.

Of note for this clonotype: Its antigen is unknown.

The CDR3 has 15 amino acids. CDR1 and CDR2 (germline): MRHNA, SNTAGT. The V and J ends lost 5 bases and 4 bases, in that order; junction bases with no gene match: 6. Amplification targeted TCR beta CDR3 regions from RNA transcripts. With the HTBI primer set, the TCR CDR3 went through a first round of RT-PCR. TCRdb analysed the multiplex PCR reads with MiXCR anew, one entry per CDR3 protein. The sample has a few hundred thousand distinct CDR3 sequences; approximately 18% are singletons. Study results and limitations: A 13 V-J model separated ophthalmopathy from stable hyperthyroidism.

The sequencing input was blood. The gene calls are TRBV6-4 and TRBJ1-2, with 11 positions matching TRBD1. The receptor comes from a man younger than 35 with Graves' ophthalmopathy. In DNA form, the CDR3 reads TGTGCCAGCAGTCGGGGACAGGGGGAAATCTATGGCTACACCTTC. Translation gives CASSRGQGEIYGYTF.